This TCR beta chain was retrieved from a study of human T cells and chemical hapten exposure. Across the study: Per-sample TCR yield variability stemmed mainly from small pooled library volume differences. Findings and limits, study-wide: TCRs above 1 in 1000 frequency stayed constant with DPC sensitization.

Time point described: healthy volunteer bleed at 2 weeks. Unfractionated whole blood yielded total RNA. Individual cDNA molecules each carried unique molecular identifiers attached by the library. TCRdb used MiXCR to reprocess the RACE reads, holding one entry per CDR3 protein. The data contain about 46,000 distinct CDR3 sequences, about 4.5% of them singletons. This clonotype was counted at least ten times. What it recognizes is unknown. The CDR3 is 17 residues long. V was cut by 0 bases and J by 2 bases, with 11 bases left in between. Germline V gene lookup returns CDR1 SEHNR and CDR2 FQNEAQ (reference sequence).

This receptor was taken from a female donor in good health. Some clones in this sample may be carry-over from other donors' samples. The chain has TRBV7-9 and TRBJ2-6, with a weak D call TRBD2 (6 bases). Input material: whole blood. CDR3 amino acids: CASSLASGVAGANVLTF. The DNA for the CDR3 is TGTGCCAGCAGCTTAGCATCGGGGGTCGCTGGGGCCAACGTCCTGACTTTC.